The next 32 T cell receptor beta chains were all read from a single sample in a study of shared clonotypes between healthy human individuals. The assay was immunoSEQ multiplex PCR, and TCRdb's table has in-frame clones only and misses some. This sample has some 2,000,000 clones, with around 95% found just once. The sequencing input was naive CD4+ T cells sorted from blood. As to subset: CD45RA+ positively selected. Every receptor here comes from a man younger than 35 in good health.

This clone has more than one count but fewer than ten. This chain joins TRBV30 and TRBJ1-1; maybe TRBD1 (6 bases). Trimming cost V 3 bases and J 1 base, with 12 bases left between them. The CDR3 covers 14 residues. In germline, CDR1 is GTSNPN, CDR2 SVGIG (reference sequence). This CDR3 reads CAWSRQGPNTEAFF. In DNA form, the CDR3 reads TGTGCCTGGAGCCGCCAGGGGCCGAACACTGAAGCTTTCTTT.

The chain couples TRBV7-2 to TRBJ2-7; 12 bases match TRBD2. V lost 5 bases to trimming and J lost 1 base; unmatched junction nucleotides: 6. The CDR3 has 16 residues. Per the germline V gene, CDR1 is SGHTA and CDR2 is FQGNSA. CDR3 sequence: CASSRTSGRKSYEQYF. In DNA form, the CDR3 reads TGTGCCAGCAGCCGAACTAGCGGGAGGAAATCCTACGAGCAGTACTTC.

Details on this clone: The sample has other DNA sequences that encode this CDR3 too. V is TRBV6-6 and J is TRBJ1-5, with unresolved D. The CDR3 consists of 13 residues. Trimming left V 4 bases short and J 4 bases short, with 8 bases between. The germline V gene has CDR1 MNHNY and CDR2 SVGAGI (reference sequence). This CDR3 is CASSSGLNQPQHF. CDR3 nucleotides: TGTGCCAGCAGTTCTGGGTTAAATCAGCCCCAGCATTTT.

V usage is TRBV10-3 and J usage is TRBJ2-5; D is perhaps TRBD2 (6 bases). V was cut by 3 bases and J by 1 base, with 9 bases left in between. The V gene's germline CDR1 is ENHRY and CDR2 SYGVKD. The CDR3 is 14 residues long. The CDR3 protein is CAISDSGSQETQYF. The CDR3 bases are TGTGCCATCAGTGATAGCGGCAGCCAAGAGACCCAGTACTTC.

CDR3: CASSEALLIQTSTDTQYF. CDR3 in DNA: TGTGCCAGCAGTGAAGCGCTTTTGATCCAGACTAGCACAGATACGCAGTATTTT. The rearrangement joins TRBV6-1 to TRBJ2-3; D gene ambiguous. V lost 0 bases, J lost 0 bases, and 16 bases lay in between. The CDR3 is 18 residues long. Germline lookup yields CDR1 MNHNS and CDR2 SASEGT.

The J gene is TRBJ2-7, the V gene TRBV2, with no clear D. V lost 7 bases and J lost 3, with 10 bases in between. This CDR3 contains 12 residues. Germline V gene lookup returns CDR1 SNHLY and CDR2 FYNNEI. CDR3 in amino acids: CASKTLHYEQYF. The DNA for the CDR3 is TGTGCCAGCAAAACGTTACACTACGAGCAGTACTTC.

The chain couples TRBV6-6 to TRBJ2-5; D remains ambiguous. This CDR3 region has 12 residues. Trimming removed 6 bases from V and 4 bases from J, with 9 bases in between. From germline, CDR1 is MNHNY and CDR2 SVGAGI (reference sequence). CDR3 bases: TGTGCCAGCAGCTATGCCGCAGAGACCCAGTACTTC. Translated: CASSYAAETQYF.

The gene calls are TRBV27 and TRBJ1-2; weak D call: TRBD1 (6 bases). Trimming removed 6 bases at V and 5 bases at J, with 13 bases between. The CDR3 spans 13 residues. Germline CDR1 is MNHEY and CDR2 is SMNVEV (reference sequence). The CDR3, as DNA: TGTGCCAGCAGGCCCGGGACACCTTATGGCTACACCTTC. It is translated as CASRPGTPYGYTF.

The chain joins TRBV6-5 to TRBJ1-5, with TRBD1 matching over 7 bases. J lost 6 bases, V lost 6 bases, and 11 bases had no gene match. CDR1 and CDR2 (germline): MNHEY, SVGAGI. This CDR3 has 15 residues. The CDR3: CASSTTGGGGQPQHF. The DNA of the CDR3 is TGTGCCAGCAGCACCACCGGAGGGGGCGGTCAGCCCCAGCATTTT.

Details on this clone: The same CDR3 also results from other DNA sequences found in this sample. V and J are TRBV5-1 and TRBJ2-1; 9 nucleotides align to TRBD1. The CDR3 covers 14 residues. With V trimmed by 4 bases and J by 5 bases, 4 bases remained unmatched. Looked up from germline, CDR1 is SGHRS and CDR2 is YFSETQ. CDR3 loop: CASSPGDRDNEQFF. CDR3 bases: TGCGCCAGCAGCCCCGGGGACAGGGACAATGAGCAGTTCTTC.

The rearrangement links TRBV5-4 to TRBJ2-3; tentatively, D is TRBD1 (6 bases). CDR1 and CDR2 from the germline V gene are SGHNT and YYREEE (reference sequence). Trimming stripped 4 bases from V and 2 bases from J, with 14 bases between. The CDR3 has 15 residues. The CDR3, as DNA: TGTGCCAGCAGCCTGGAAGGGACATACACAGATACGCAGTATTTT. Translated, it gives CASSLEGTYTDTQYF. Variable domain in full (rest from reference TRBV5-4 and TRBJ2-3): ETGVTQSPTHLIKTRGQQVTLRCSSQSGHNTVSWYQQALGQGPQFIFQYYREEENGRGNFPPRFSGLQFPNYSSELNVNALELDDSALYLCASSLEGTYTDTQYFGPGTRLTVL.

The rearrangement links TRBV9 to TRBJ1-2; TRBD1 matches at 7 bases. The CDR3 runs 15 residues. V dropped 3 bases and J dropped 0; count of bases not matched to a gene: 5. In germline, CDR1 is SGDLS, CDR2 YYNGEE. In DNA, the CDR3 is TGTGCCAGCAGCGGTCGGACAGGCTCTAACTATGGCTACACCTTC. Translating gives CASSGRTGSNYGYTF.

Details on this clone: Other DNA sequences in the same sample also yield this CDR3. The gene calls are TRBV2 and TRBJ1-3; D is uncertain. The CDR3 is 13 amino acids. Looked up from germline, CDR1 is SNHLY and CDR2 is FYNNEI. V lost 7 bases to trimming and J lost 0 bases, with 7 bases between them. The CDR3 is CASTGDSGNTIYF. The DNA of the CDR3 is TGTGCCAGCACCGGGGACTCTGGAAACACCATATATTTT.

This clone was counted once. This sequence joins TRBV7-9 and TRBJ1-1, with 8 bases fitting TRBD1. The V and J ends lost 5 bases and 3 bases, in that order; junction bases with no gene match: 11. The germline gives CDR1 SEHNR, CDR2 FQNEAQ (reference sequence). CDR3 length equals 16 residues. CDR3 coding DNA: TGTGCCAGCAGCCCGGATAGGACAGGGAAGGACACTGAAGCTTTCTTT. It is translated as CASSPDRTGKDTEAFF.

The chain joins TRBV5-8 to TRBJ2-2; D is undetermined. The V gene's germline CDR1 is SGHTS and CDR2 YDEGEE. Trimming cost V 0 bases and J 5 bases, with 5 bases left between them. This CDR3 spans 13 amino acids. The CDR3 DNA follows: TGTGCCAGCAGCTTGGCGGTAACCGGGGAGCTGTTTTTT. This gives the protein CASSLAVTGELFF.

As for this clone: The sample has other DNA sequences that encode this CDR3 too. This chain joins TRBV5-1 and TRBJ1-3; D is unclear. Germline V gives CDR1 SGHRS, CDR2 YFSETQ. The CDR3 runs 13 residues. V lost 4 bases and J lost 0, with 5 bases in between. The CDR3 bases are TGCGCCAGCAGCGGTGGCTCTGGAAACACCATATATTTT. Amino acid sequence: CASSGGSGNTIYF.

Note on this clone: One end of the junction does not line up with germline, which may come from a read error. The chain couples TRBV7-9 to TRBJ1-1; tentative D call: TRBD1 (6 bases). The CDR3 is 15 amino acids. Germline V lookup: CDR1 SEHNR, CDR2 FQNEAQ (reference sequence). CDR3 sequence: CASTLLGAVGTEAFF. As DNA, the CDR3 is TGTGCCAGCACCTTACTGGGGGCTGTTGGGACTGAAGCTTTCTTT. Filled out from reference TRBV7-9 and TRBJ1-1, the complete variable domain reads DTGVSQNPRHKITKRGQNVTFRCDPISEHNRLYWYRQTLGQGPEFLTYFQNEAQLEKSRLLSDRFSAERPKGSFSTLEIQRTEQGDSAMYLCASTLLGAVGTEAFFGQGTRLTVV.

The chain is built from TRBV4-1 and TRBJ1-6, with D perhaps TRBD1 (6 bases). CDR1 and CDR2 (germline): MGHRA, YSYEKL. CDR3 length: 17 residues. The V and J ends lost 1 base and 0 bases respectively, with 10 bases between them. The CDR3 here is CASSQVTGSSYNSPLHF. Here the CDR3 DNA reads TGCGCCAGCAGCCAAGTCACAGGGAGCTCCTATAATTCACCCCTCCACTTT.

The chain couples TRBV5-1 to TRBJ2-2, with 12 bases matching TRBD2. This CDR3 region has 17 residues. Germline-derived CDR1 and CDR2 are SGHRS and YFSETQ. J was trimmed by 1 base and V by 0 bases; bases with no gene match: 1. This CDR3 reads CASSLATSGRNTGELFF. The CDR3 bases are TGCGCCAGCAGCTTGGCGACTAGCGGGAGGAACACCGGGGAGCTGTTTTTT.

This clone was recorded once. The chain carries TRBV11-2 and TRBJ2-3; 9 bases are a match to TRBD2. Losses at the gene ends were 5 bases for V and 1 base for J; bases not matched to a gene: 7. Germline CDR1 and CDR2: SGHAT and FQNNGV. The CDR3 runs 16 residues. CDR3 in amino acids: CASSAPEREGTDTQYF. CDR3 nucleotides: TGTGCCAGCAGCGCCCCGGAGCGGGAGGGCACAGATACGCAGTATTTT.

V usage is TRBV5-1 and J usage is TRBJ2-3; TRBD2 matches at 10 bases. The V and J ends lost 4 bases and 5 bases, in that order; junction bases with no gene match: 4. The CDR3 contains 14 residues. The germline V gene encodes CDR1 SGHRS and CDR2 YFSETQ. CDR3 protein: CASSTTSGVDTQYF. DNA of the CDR3: TGCGCCAGCAGCACAACTAGCGGGGTAGATACGCAGTATTTT.

The rearrangement joins TRBV27 to TRBJ1-5; the D gene is possibly TRBD1 (5 bases). There are 15 residues in the CDR3. V lost 5 bases and J lost 4, with 15 bases in between. Looked up from germline, CDR1 is MNHEY and CDR2 is SMNVEV (reference sequence). In nucleotides, the CDR3 is TGTGCCAGCAGTCTCATTGGGGGAGATAATCAGCCCCAGCATTTT. Its translation is CASSLIGGDNQPQHF.

Here the CDR3 reads CASSQKGPSAEYF. DNA for the CDR3: TGTGCCAGCAGTCAAAAGGGCCCCTCGGCCGAGTACTTC. The gene calls are TRBV7-2 and TRBJ2-5; no firm D call. The CDR3 spans 13 residues. The ends were cut back, 6 bases at V and 12 bases at J, with 20 bases in the middle. Germline-derived CDR1 and CDR2 are SGHTA and FQGNSA.

This chain uses TRBV30 with TRBJ2-7, with D possibly being TRBD2 (6 bases). V was trimmed by 4 bases and J by 6 bases, leaving 16 bases between them. This CDR3 spans 13 amino acids. The germline V gene encodes CDR1 GTSNPN and CDR2 SVGIG (reference sequence). The CDR3 loop is CAWNAGTGGEQYF. The CDR3 coding sequence is TGTGCCTGGAACGCCGGGACCGGGGGCGAGCAGTACTTC.

V gene TRBV11-2 combines with J gene TRBJ2-5, with D possibly being TRBD1 or TRBD2 (5 bases each). V lost 1 base and J 4 bases, leaving 13 bases between the germline ends. The CDR3 has 15 amino acids. Germline CDR1 SGHAT, CDR2 FQNNGV. CDR3 in amino acids: CASSLGGEVRETQYF. CDR3 coding DNA: TGTGCCAGCAGCTTAGGAGGGGAAGTGAGAGAGACCCAGTACTTC.

V and J are TRBV11-2 and TRBJ2-1; D might be TRBD1 (6 bases). Germline CDR1 SGHAT, CDR2 FQNNGV. The V end lost 3 bases, the J end lost 9 bases, and 18 bases lay between the germline ends. This CDR3 region has 15 residues. CDR3 protein: CASSLGAAPRGEQFF. CDR3 DNA sequence: TGTGCCAGCAGCTTGGGGGCGGCCCCGAGGGGTGAGCAGTTCTTC.

The rearrangement links TRBV30 to TRBJ1-5; 7 bases are shared with TRBD1. V lost 3 bases, J lost 2 bases, and 4 bases stayed unmatched. This CDR3 contains 14 residues. CDR1 GTSNPN and CDR2 SVGIG come from the germline V gene (reference sequence). DNA for the CDR3: TGTGCCTGGAGATTGGGGACAGGCAATCAGCCCCAGCATTTT. This gives the protein CAWRLGTGNQPQHF.

Of note for this clone: Other DNA sequences from this sample encode an identical CDR3 as well. This sequence joins TRBV5-1 and TRBJ2-7; D call uncertain. The V and J ends lost 0 bases and 2 bases respectively, with 9 bases between them. CDR1 and CDR2 from the germline V gene are SGHRS and YFSETQ. The length of the CDR3 is 14 residues. The CDR3 here is CASSLDGRTYEQYF. In DNA, the CDR3 is TGCGCCAGCAGCTTGGATGGTAGAACCTACGAGCAGTACTTC.

In this sample, this clone turned up once. This chain uses TRBV5-1 with TRBJ1-4; D unresolved. Trimming stripped 3 bases from V and 2 bases from J, with 11 bases between. This CDR3 is 15 amino acids long. Germline V lookup: CDR1 SGHRS, CDR2 YFSETQ. CDR3 bases: TGCGCCAGCAGCTCAGGCTATTCGACTAATGAAAAACTGTTTTTT. It yields the protein CASSSGYSTNEKLFF.

V gene TRBV2 combines with J gene TRBJ2-2; 11 bases match TRBD1. CDR1 and CDR2 (germline): SNHLY, FYNNEI. There are 14 residues in the CDR3. With 6 bases clipped from V and 6 bases from J, the junction kept 3 bases outside the gene matches. The CDR3: CASRGQGAAGELFF. CDR3 DNA: TGTGCCAGCAGAGGACAGGGGGCGGCCGGGGAGCTGTTTTTT.

The chain links TRBV11-2 to TRBJ2-1; D is ambiguous. CDR1 and CDR2 (germline): SGHAT, FQNNGV. CDR3 size: 15 residues. V lost 0 bases and J lost 6, with 12 bases in between. The CDR3 nucleotides are TGTGCCAGCAGCTTAGATTCTGGGAAACTCAATGAGCAGTTCTTC. Its protein is CASSLDSGKLNEQFF.

The rearrangement uses TRBV27 and TRBJ1-4, with unresolved D. The CDR3 runs to 15 residues. Germline loops: CDR1 MNHEY, CDR2 SMNVEV (reference sequence). V shed 5 bases and J shed 0 bases, with 10 bases lying between them. For the CDR3, the DNA is TGTGCCAGCAGTGGATCTTATGCAACTAATGAAAAACTGTTTTTT. Translation gives CASSGSYATNEKLFF.